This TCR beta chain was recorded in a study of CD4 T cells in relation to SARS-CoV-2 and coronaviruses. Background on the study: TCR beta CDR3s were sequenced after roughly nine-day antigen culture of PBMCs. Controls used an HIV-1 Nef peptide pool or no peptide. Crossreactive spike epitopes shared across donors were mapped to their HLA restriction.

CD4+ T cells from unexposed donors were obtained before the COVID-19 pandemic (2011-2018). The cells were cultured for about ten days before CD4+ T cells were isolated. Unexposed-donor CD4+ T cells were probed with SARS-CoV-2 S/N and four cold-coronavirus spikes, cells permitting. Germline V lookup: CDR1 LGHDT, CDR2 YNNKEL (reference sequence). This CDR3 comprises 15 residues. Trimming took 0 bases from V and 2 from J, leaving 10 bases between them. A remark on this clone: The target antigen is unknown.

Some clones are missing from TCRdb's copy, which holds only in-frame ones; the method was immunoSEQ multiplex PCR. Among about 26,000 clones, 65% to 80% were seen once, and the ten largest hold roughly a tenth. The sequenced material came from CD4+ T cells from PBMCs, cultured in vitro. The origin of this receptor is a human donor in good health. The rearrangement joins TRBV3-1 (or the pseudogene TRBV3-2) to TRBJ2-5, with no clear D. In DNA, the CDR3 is TGTGCCAGCAGCCAAGACCCATACAGTCAAGAGACCCAGTACTTC. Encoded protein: CASSQDPYSQETQYF.